The 21 T cell receptor beta chains below come from one sample, sequenced in a study of cytomegalovirus exposure and HLA in healthy donors. PCR primers comprised 60 Vbeta and 13 Jbeta primers. Using immunoSEQ multiplex PCR, the repertoire was profiled, and TCRdb retains in-frame clones only, with some absent. The data show about 190,000 clones, approximately 75% seen once. Sample: PBMCs. These TCRs come from a man aged 30 to 39 in good health and CMV-seropositive.

The chain uses TRBV6-6 and TRBJ2-7; 7 nucleotides agree with TRBD2. The trim removed 0 bases at V and 0 bases at J, leaving 5 bases unmatched. The CDR3 runs 16 residues. Germline-derived CDR1 and CDR2 are MNHNY and SVGAGI (reference sequence). The CDR3 DNA is TGTGCCAGCAGTTACTCTGAGCGGGGTATCTCCTACGAGCAGTACTTC. This sequence encodes CASSYSERGISYEQYF.

The J gene is TRBJ1-4, the V gene TRBV30; a weak D match, TRBD1 (5 bases). The CDR3 extends over 16 amino acids. V was clipped by 1 base and J by 4 bases, with 16 bases between them. The V gene's germline CDR1 is GTSNPN and CDR2 SVGIG (reference sequence). The CDR3 DNA follows: TGTGCCTGGAGTGGACTTGAACTGGGGCTTAATGAAAAACTGTTTTTT. This translates into CAWSGLELGLNEKLFF.

This clone is categorized as medium-sized. The V call is TRBV6-5, the J call TRBJ1-1; D call uncertain. This CDR3 is built from 15 residues. The V gene's germline CDR1 is MNHEY and CDR2 SVGAGI. V lost 5 bases and J 1 base, leaving 14 bases between the germline ends. The CDR3 DNA sequence: TGTGCCAGCAGTCATTACAGCAAGCCGAACACTGAAGCTTTCTTT. It translates to CASSHYSKPNTEAFF.

This chain joins TRBV27 and TRBJ1-2; D gene ambiguous. Trimming left V 2 bases short and J 5 bases short, with 12 bases between. In germline, CDR1 is MNHEY, CDR2 SMNVEV (reference sequence). This CDR3 region has 14 residues. CDR3 coding DNA: TGTGCCAGCAGTTTAAGCCAAGTCGGGTATGGCTACACCTTC. Its protein is CASSLSQVGYGYTF.

This chain joins TRBV6-5 and TRBJ1-5, with D perhaps matching TRBD1 (6 bases). CDR3 size: 13 residues. The V end lost 6 bases, the J end lost 4 bases, and 10 bases lay between the germline ends. CDR1 and CDR2 from the germline V gene are MNHEY and SVGAGI. The CDR3: CASRGAWNQPQHF. Written as DNA, the CDR3 is TGTGCCAGCAGGGGGGCCTGGAATCAGCCCCAGCATTTT.

The rearrangement links TRBV5-1 to TRBJ1-4; D call uncertain. Germline lookup yields CDR1 SGHRS and CDR2 YFSETQ. Trimming cost V 9 bases and J 6 bases, with 15 bases left between them. The CDR3 is 13 residues long. CDR3: CATSMGRDEKLFF. CDR3 nucleotides: TGCGCCACCTCCATGGGGAGGGATGAAAAACTGTTTTTT.

The sample holds one count of this clone. V usage is TRBV10-3 and J usage is TRBJ2-5, with D uncertain. Germline values: CDR1 ENHRY, CDR2 SYGVKD. V lost 10 bases and J 1 base, leaving 16 bases between the germline ends. This CDR3 is 14 amino acids long. The CDR3 DNA is TGTGCCAGTCCTAGGCCGACCCTCCAAGAGACCCAGTACTTC. This gives the protein CASPRPTLQETQYF.

This chain connects TRBV7-9 to TRBJ1-1; 11 bases are a match to TRBD1. CDR1 and CDR2 from the germline V gene are SEHNR and FQNEAQ (reference sequence). After removal of 8 bases from V and 7 bases from J, the junction contained 12 bases not matched to a gene. The CDR3 is 15 amino acids. Here the CDR3 DNA reads TGTGCCAGCGCCCCGCGGACAGGGGGCATCGGTGAAGCTTTCTTT. This encodes CASAPRTGGIGEAFF.

On this clone: Because the CDR3's place on the DNA is in doubt, the DNA is left out and the CDR3 is given as listed by TCRdb. This chain links TRBV20-1 with TRBJ2-3; the table's D call TRBD1 went unverified against the DNA. Germline V lookup: CDR1 DFQATT, CDR2 SNEGSKA (reference sequence). The CDR3 is 11 amino acids long, termini counted. CDR3 sequence: CSASFGQGSYF.

The gene calls are TRBV25-1 and TRBJ1-3; no definite D call. Trimming stripped 5 bases from V and 11 bases from J, with 10 bases between. The CDR3 length is 11 residues. CDR1 is MGHDK, CDR2 SYGVNS, per germline. The CDR3 spells CASSTTGPIYF. As DNA, the CDR3 is TGTGCCAGCAGTACTACTGGCCCCATATATTTT. Variable domain in full (rest from reference TRBV25-1 and TRBJ1-3): EADIYQTPRYLVIGTGKKITLECSQTMGHDKMYWYQQDPGMELHLIHYSYGVNSTEKGDLSSESTVSRIRTEHFPLTLESARPSHTSQYLCASSTTGPIYFGEGSWLTVV.

This sequence joins TRBV30 and TRBJ2-2; weak D call: TRBD2 (6 bases). Deletions cut 8 bases from V and 5 bases from J, with 15 bases between. This CDR3 region has 13 residues. Germline V gene lookup returns CDR1 GTSNPN and CDR2 SVGIG (reference sequence). The CDR3 DNA reads TGTGCCCGATTGGGACTCTCTACCGGGGAGCTGTTTTTT. This gives the protein CARLGLSTGELFF.

This clone was observed a few times. The chain carries TRBV29-1 and TRBJ2-1, with D maybe TRBD1 (6 bases). V lost 7 bases, J lost 8 bases, and 12 bases lay in between. CDR1 and CDR2 (germline): SQVTM, ANQGSEA. This CDR3 is built from 11 residues. The CDR3 reads CSGIQGHEQFF. The CDR3 coding sequence is TGCAGCGGCATACAGGGCCATGAGCAGTTCTTC.

The J gene is TRBJ2-7, the V gene TRBV6-5; maybe TRBD1 (5 bases). V shed 10 bases and J shed 9 bases, with 16 bases lying between them. The germline V gene has CDR1 MNHEY and CDR2 SVGAGI. The CDR3 spans 11 residues. The CDR3 region has the DNA TGTGCCACGCTAGGGCAGGGCGGGCAGTACTTC. It specifies CATLGQGGQYF.

The chain uses TRBV15 and TRBJ2-7; TRBD2 matches at 9 bases. CDR1 LNHNV and CDR2 YYDKDF come from the germline V gene (reference sequence). The V segment lost 0 bases and the J segment 1 base; nucleotides outside the gene matches: 4. The CDR3 is 16 residues long. The DNA for the CDR3 is TGTGCCACCAGCAGAGAGAGACTAGCGGCTTCCTACGAGCAGTACTTC. Its translation is CATSRERLAASYEQYF.

This chain's CDR3 is CASSYSYRVDTGELFF. CDR3 nucleotides: TGTGCCAGCAGTTACTCTTACAGGGTTGACACCGGGGAGCTGTTTTTT. This chain links TRBV6-5 with TRBJ2-2; D might be TRBD1 (6 bases). The CDR3 is 16 residues long. CDR1 and CDR2 (germline): MNHEY, SVGAGI. V dropped 0 bases and J dropped 3 bases, with 11 bases sitting between them.

The chain joins TRBV7-2 to TRBJ1-2; D gene uncertain. Per the germline V gene, CDR1 is SGHTA and CDR2 is FQGNSA. This CDR3 is built from 13 residues. V shed 5 bases and J shed 4 bases, with 11 bases lying between them. CDR3 loop: CASSQREGYGYTF. CDR3 coding DNA: TGTGCCAGCAGCCAAAGGGAGGGCTATGGCTACACCTTC. Drawing the rest from reference TRBV7-2 and TRBJ1-2, the complete variable domain is GAGVSQSPSNKVTEKGKDVELRCDPISGHTALYWYRQSLGQGLEFLIYFQGNSAPDKSGLPSDRFSAERTGGSVSTLTIQRTQQEDSAVYLCASSQREGYGYTFGSGTRLTVV.

This rearrangement joins TRBV7-2 to TRBJ2-4; 7 nucleotides match TRBD2. The germline CDR1 and CDR2 sequences are SGHTA and FQGNSA. The CDR3 consists of 16 residues. V shed 1 base, J shed 2 bases, and the junction held 5 bases outside the gene matches. CDR3 region: CASSLVPSGSKNIQYF. As DNA, the CDR3 is TGTGCCAGCAGCTTAGTGCCTAGCGGTTCCAAAAACATTCAGTACTTC.

The chain employs TRBV7-2 and TRBJ1-4; a weak D match, TRBD1 (6 bases). Germline CDR1 and CDR2: SGHTA and FQGNSA. The CDR3 sequence is 15 residues long. V lost 0 bases and J lost 8, with 13 bases in between. The CDR3 here is CASSLAVSQGEKLFF. The CDR3 DNA is TGTGCCAGCAGCTTAGCCGTGTCTCAGGGGGAAAAACTGTTTTTT.

The gene calls are TRBV7-2 and TRBJ2-3, with D unclear. Per the germline V gene, CDR1 is SGHTA and CDR2 is FQGNSA. Trimming removed 1 base from V and 6 bases from J, with 5 bases in between. The CDR3 sequence is 12 residues long. The CDR3 protein is CASSLEADTQYF. The DNA of the CDR3 is TGTGCCAGCAGCTTAGAAGCGGATACGCAGTATTTT.

V and J are TRBV7-2 and TRBJ1-1, with 7 bases that match TRBD1. Germline V CDR1 and CDR2: SGHTA, FQGNSA. The CDR3 has 15 amino acids. J gave up 2 bases and V 5 bases, and 8 bases lay outside the gene matches. DNA for the CDR3: TGTGCCAGCAGCCCAGGGACAGCGTTAAACACTGAAGCTTTCTTT. Protein: CASSPGTALNTEAFF.

This clone was seen a few times. The rearrangement joins TRBV11-3 to TRBJ2-5; D possibly corresponds to TRBD1 (6 bases). V lost 8 bases and J lost 5, with 18 bases in between. This CDR3 is built from 14 residues. The germline V gene has CDR1 SGHNT and CDR2 YENEEA. CDR3 nucleotides: TGTGCCAGCTCCCCACAGGGTCGTCGGGAGACCCAGTACTTC. Translation: CASSPQGRRETQYF.